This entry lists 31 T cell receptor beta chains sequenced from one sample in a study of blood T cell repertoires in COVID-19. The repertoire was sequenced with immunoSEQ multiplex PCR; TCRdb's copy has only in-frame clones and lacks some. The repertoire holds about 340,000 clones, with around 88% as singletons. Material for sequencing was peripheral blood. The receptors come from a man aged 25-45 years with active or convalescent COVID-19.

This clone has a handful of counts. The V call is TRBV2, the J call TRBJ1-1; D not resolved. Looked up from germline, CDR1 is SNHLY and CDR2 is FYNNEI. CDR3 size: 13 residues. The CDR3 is CAIARRENTEAFF. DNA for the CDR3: TGTGCTATTGCACGACGGGAGAACACTGAAGCTTTCTTT.

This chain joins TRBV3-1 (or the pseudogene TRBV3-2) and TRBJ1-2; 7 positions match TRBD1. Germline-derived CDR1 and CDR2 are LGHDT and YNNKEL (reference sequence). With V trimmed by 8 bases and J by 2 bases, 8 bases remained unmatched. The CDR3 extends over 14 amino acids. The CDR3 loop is CASVKGQRNYGYTF. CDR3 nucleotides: TGTGCCAGCGTCAAGGGACAGAGGAACTATGGCTACACCTTC.

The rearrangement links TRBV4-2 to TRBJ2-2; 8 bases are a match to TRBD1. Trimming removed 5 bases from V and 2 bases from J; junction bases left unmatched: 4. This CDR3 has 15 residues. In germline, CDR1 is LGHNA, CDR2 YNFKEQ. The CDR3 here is CASSADRANTGELFF. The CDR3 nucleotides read TGTGCCAGCAGCGCGGACAGGGCCAACACCGGGGAGCTGTTTTTT.

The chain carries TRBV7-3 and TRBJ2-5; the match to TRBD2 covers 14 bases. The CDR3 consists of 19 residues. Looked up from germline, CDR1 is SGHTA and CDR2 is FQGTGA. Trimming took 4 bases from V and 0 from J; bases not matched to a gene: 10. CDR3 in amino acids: CASSSVPGLAGAYQETQYF. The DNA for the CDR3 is TGTGCCAGCAGCTCCGTCCCGGGACTAGCGGGAGCTTACCAAGAGACCCAGTACTTC.

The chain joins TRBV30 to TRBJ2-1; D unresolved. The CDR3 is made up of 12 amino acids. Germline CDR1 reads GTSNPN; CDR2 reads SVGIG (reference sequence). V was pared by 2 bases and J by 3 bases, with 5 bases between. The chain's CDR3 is CAWSRGYNEQFF. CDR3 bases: TGTGCCTGGAGTAGAGGCTACAATGAGCAGTTCTTC. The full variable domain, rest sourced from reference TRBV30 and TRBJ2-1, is SQTIHQWPATLVQPVGSPLSLECTVEGTSNPNLYWYRQAAGRGLQLLFYSVGIGQISSEVPQNLSASRPQDRQFILSSKKLLLSDSGFYLCAWSRGYNEQFFGPGTRLTVL.

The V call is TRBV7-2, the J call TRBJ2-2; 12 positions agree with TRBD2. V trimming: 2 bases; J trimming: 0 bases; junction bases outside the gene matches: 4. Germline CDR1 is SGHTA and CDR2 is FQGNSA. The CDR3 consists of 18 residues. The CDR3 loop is CASSLRASGGANTGELFF. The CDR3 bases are TGTGCCAGCAGCTTAAGGGCTAGCGGGGGGGCGAACACCGGGGAGCTGTTTTTT.

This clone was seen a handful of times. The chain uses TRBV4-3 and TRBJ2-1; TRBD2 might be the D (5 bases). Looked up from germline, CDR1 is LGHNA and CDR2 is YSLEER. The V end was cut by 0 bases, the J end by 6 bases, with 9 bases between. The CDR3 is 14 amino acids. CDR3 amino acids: CASSQDKLGNEQFF. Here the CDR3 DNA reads TGCGCCAGCAGCCAAGATAAACTAGGCAATGAGCAGTTCTTC.

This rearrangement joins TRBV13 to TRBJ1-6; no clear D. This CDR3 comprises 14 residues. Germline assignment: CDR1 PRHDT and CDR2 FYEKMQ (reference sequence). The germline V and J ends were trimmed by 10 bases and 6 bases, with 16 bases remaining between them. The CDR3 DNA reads TGTGCCACGGGCCCGGGAACGGTTAATTCACCCCTCCACTTT. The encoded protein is CATGPGTVNSPLHF.

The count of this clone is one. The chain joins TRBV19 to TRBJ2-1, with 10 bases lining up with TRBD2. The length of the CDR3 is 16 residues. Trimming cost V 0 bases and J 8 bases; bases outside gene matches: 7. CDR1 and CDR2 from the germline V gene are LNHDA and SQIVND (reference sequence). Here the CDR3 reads CASSIDKLAGEDEQFF. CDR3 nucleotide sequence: TGTGCCAGTAGTATAGATAAGCTAGCGGGAGAGGATGAGCAGTTCTTC.

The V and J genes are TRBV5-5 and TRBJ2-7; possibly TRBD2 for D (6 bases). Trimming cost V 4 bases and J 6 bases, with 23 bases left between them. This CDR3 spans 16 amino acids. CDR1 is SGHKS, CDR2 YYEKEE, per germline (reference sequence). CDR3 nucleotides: TGTGCCAGCAGCGTCGACGGCGACCTGGTGGGGGGCGAGCAGTACTTC. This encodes CASSVDGDLVGGEQYF.

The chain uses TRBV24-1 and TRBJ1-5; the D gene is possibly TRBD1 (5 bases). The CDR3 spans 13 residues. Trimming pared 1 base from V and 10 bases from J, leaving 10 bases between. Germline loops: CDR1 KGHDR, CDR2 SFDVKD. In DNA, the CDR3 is TGTGCCACCAGTGATTTCGCAGGGCAACCCCAGCATTTT. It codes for CATSDFAGQPQHF.

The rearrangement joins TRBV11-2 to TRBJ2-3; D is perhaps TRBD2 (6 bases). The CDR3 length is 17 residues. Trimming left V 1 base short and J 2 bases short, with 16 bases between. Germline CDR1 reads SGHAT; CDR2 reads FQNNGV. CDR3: CASSLGPGGGVTDTQYF. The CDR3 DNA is TGTGCCAGCAGCTTAGGCCCTGGGGGAGGCGTCACAGATACGCAGTATTTT.

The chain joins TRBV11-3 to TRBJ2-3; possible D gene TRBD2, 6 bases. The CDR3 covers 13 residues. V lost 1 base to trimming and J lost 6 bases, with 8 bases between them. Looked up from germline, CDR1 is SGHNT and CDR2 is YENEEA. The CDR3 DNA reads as TGTGCCAGCAGCTTAGGGGGGAGGGATACGCAGTATTTT. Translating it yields CASSLGGRDTQYF.

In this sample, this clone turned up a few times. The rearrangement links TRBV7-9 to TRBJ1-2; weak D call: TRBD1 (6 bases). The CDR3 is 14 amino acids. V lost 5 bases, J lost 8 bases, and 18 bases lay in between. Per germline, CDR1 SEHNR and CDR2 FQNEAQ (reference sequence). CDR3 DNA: TGTGCCAGCAGCCCCGTAGTCGGGGGGCAAGGCTACACCTTC. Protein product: CASSPVVGGQGYTF.

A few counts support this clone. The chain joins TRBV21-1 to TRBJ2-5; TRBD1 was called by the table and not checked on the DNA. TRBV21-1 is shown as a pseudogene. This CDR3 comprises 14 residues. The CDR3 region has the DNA TGTGCCAGCATCCTGATCAGATCAGGGTCCCCTAAGTACTTC. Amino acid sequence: CASILIRSGSPKYF.

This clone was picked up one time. The CDR3: CASSHSQGALEAFF. DNA of the CDR3: TGCGCCAGCAGCCACTCACAGGGGGCTCTTGAAGCTTTCTTT. This chain connects TRBV4-1 to TRBJ1-1, with TRBD1 matching 9 bases. CDR3 size: 14 residues. Germline V gene sequence: CDR1 MGHRA, CDR2 YSYEKL. V lost 3 bases to trimming and J lost 7 bases; unmatched junction nucleotides: 6.

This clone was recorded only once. The CDR3 sequence is CATSDLGGSSFTDTQYF. CDR3 nucleotides: TGTGCCACCAGTGATTTGGGGGGGAGCAGTTTCACAGATACGCAGTATTTT. The chain recombines TRBV24-1 with TRBJ2-3; D may be TRBD2 (6 bases). The germline V gene encodes CDR1 KGHDR and CDR2 SFDVKD. This CDR3 has 17 residues. The V and J ends lost 0 bases and 2 bases respectively, with 14 bases between them.

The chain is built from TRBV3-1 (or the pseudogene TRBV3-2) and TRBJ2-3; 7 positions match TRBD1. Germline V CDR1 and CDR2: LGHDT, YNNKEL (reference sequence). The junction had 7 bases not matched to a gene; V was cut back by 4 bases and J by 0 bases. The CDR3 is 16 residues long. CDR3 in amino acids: CASSRTGATSTDTQYF. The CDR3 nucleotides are TGTGCCAGCAGCCGAACAGGGGCCACTAGCACAGATACGCAGTATTTT.

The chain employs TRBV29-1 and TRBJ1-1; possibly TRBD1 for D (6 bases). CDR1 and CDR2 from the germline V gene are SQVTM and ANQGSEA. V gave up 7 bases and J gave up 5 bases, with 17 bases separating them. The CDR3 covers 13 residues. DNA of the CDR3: TGCAGCGCCAACCAGGGGTCTGGAACTGAAGCTTTCTTT. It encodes CSANQGSGTEAFF.

The CDR3 spells CASSKTGRGANEKLFF. The CDR3 region has the DNA TGTGCCAGCAGTAAAACAGGGAGAGGGGCTAATGAAAAACTGTTTTTT. The genes are TRBV11-2 and TRBJ1-4; D is perhaps TRBD1 (6 bases). CDR3 size: 16 residues. Germline V gene data show CDR1 as SGHAT and CDR2 as FQNNGV. The V end lost 6 bases, the J end lost 3 bases, and 17 bases lay between the germline ends. Full variable domain (outside the CDR3, taken from reference TRBV11-2 and TRBJ1-4): EAGVAQSPRYKIIEKRQSVAFWCNPISGHATLYWYQQILGQGPKLLIQFQNNGVVDDSQLPKDRFSAERLKGVDSTLKIQPAKLEDSAVYLCASSKTGRGANEKLFFGSGTQLSVL.

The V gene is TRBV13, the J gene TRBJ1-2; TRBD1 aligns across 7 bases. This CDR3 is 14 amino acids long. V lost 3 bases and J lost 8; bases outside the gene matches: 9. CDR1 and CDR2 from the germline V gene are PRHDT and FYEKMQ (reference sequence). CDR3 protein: CASSFRTGTGGYTF. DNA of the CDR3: TGTGCCAGCAGCTTCCGGACAGGCACGGGGGGCTACACCTTC.

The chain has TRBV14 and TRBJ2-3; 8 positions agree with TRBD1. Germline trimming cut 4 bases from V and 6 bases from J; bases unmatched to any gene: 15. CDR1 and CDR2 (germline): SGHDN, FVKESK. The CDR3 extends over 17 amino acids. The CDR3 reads CASSLAGQGELLDTQYF. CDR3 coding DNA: TGTGCCAGCAGCCTCGCCGGACAGGGCGAATTATTGGATACGCAGTATTTT.

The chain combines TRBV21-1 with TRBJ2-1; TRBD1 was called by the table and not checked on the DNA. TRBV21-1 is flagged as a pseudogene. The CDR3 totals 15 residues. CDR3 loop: CASSKQGARYNEQFF. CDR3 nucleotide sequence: TGTGCCAGCAGCAAACAGGGGGCGCGGTACAATGAGCAGTTCTTC.

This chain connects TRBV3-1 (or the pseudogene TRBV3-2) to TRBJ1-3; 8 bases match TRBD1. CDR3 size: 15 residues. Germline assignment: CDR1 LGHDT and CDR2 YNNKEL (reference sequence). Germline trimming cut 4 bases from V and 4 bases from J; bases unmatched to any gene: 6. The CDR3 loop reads CASSRQGLGGNTIYF. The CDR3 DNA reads TGTGCCAGCAGCCGACAGGGGCTGGGAGGAAACACCATATATTTT.

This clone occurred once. CDR3 region: CASRPTGGTNYGYTF. Written as DNA, the CDR3 is TGCGCCAGCAGGCCAACAGGGGGAACTAACTATGGCTACACCTTC. The chain employs TRBV5-1 and TRBJ1-2; 8 positions match TRBD1. Germline V gives CDR1 SGHRS, CDR2 YFSETQ. Trimming at V came to 5 bases and at J to 0 bases, leaving 6 bases not matched to a gene. CDR3 length: 15 residues.

The CDR3 DNA reads TGTGCCAGCCCCCCCGCTGGACAGGGTATGGCCGGGGAGCTGTTTTTT. Its translation is CASPPAGQGMAGELFF. The J gene is TRBJ2-2, the V gene TRBV28; 8 bases agree with TRBD1. After removal of 8 bases from V and 6 bases from J, the junction contained 14 bases not matched to a gene. The CDR3 runs to 16 residues. The germline CDR1 and CDR2 sequences are MDHEN and SYDVKM. Using reference TRBV28 and TRBJ2-2 for the parts outside the CDR3, the full variable domain is DVKVTQSSRYLVKRTGEKVFLECVQDMDHENMFWYRQDPGLGLRLIYFSYDVKMKEKGDIPEGYSVSREKKERFSLILESASTNQTSMYLCASPPAGQGMAGELFFGEGSRLTVL.

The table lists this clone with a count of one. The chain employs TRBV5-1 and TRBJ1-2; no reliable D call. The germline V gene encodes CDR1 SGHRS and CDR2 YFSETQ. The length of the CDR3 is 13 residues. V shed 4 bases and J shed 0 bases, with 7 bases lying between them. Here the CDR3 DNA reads TGCGCCAGCAGCCCCGAGGCTAACTATGGCTACACCTTC. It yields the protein CASSPEANYGYTF. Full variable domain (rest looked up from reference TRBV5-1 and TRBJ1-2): KAGVTQTPRYLIKTRGQQVTLSCSPISGHRSVSWYQQTPGQGLQFLFEYFSETQRNKGNFPGRFSGRQFSNSRSEMNVSTLELGDSALYLCASSPEANYGYTFGSGTRLTVV.

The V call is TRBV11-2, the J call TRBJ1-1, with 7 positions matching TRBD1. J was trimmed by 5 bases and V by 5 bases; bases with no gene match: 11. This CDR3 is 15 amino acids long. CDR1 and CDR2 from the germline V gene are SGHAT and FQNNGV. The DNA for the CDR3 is TGTGCCAGCAGCCAAACCCGAGGGGGCCCGACTGAAGCTTTCTTT. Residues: CASSQTRGGPTEAFF.

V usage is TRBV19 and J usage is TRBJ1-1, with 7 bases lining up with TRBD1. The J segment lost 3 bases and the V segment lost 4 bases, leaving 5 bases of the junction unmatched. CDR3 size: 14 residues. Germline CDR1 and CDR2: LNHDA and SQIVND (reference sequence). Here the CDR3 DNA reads TGTGCCAGTAGTACCGGGACAGAGTACACTGAAGCTTTCTTT. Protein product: CASSTGTEYTEAFF.

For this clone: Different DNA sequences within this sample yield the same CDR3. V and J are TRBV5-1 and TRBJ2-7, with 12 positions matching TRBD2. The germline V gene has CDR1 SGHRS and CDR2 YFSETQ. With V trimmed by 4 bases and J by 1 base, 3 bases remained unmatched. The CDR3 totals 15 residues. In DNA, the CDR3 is TGCGCCAGCAGCAGGACTAGCGGGGCTTCCTACGAGCAGTACTTC. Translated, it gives CASSRTSGASYEQYF.

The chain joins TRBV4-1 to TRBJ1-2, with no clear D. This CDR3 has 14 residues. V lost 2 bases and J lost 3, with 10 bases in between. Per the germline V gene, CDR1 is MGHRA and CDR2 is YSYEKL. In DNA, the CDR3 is TGCGCCAGCAGCCAAACCGGGTTGGACTATGGCTACACCTTC. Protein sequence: CASSQTGLDYGYTF.